This paragraph reports one T cell receptor (beta chain). Antigen: not known. This CDR3 spans 14 amino acids. Per germline, CDR1 ENHRY and CDR2 SYGVKD. V gave up 2 bases and J gave up 7 bases; unmatched junction bases: 3. These data belong to a study of a mutant IDH1 vaccine in newly diagnosed glioma. Overall study context: Vaccine administration was initiated 4-6 weeks following radiotherapy alone, or with temozolomide cycles.

Using immunoSEQ multiplex PCR, the repertoire was profiled, and TCRdb retains in-frame clones only, with some absent. This sample has around 30,000 clones; approximately 89% occur once, and the top ten carry roughly 2%. Findings and limits, study-wide: Seemingly, top peripheral T cell clonotype changes bore no relation to pseudoprogression. Researchers report vaccine-induced immune responses in over 90% of patients.

Time point reported: week 47, end of study. Doses consisted of 300 ug of mutant IDH1 20-mer peptide each, paired with topical imiquimod. This chain joins TRBV10-3 and TRBJ2-2, with 8 positions matching TRBD2. This TCR was sampled from a middle-aged man with glioma. This specimen was PBMCs, taken from a glioma patient whose treatment included an IDH1 peptide vaccine. The DNA for the CDR3 is TGTGCCATCAGTGAGCGGGGGGGCGACGGGGAGCTGTTTTTT. Amino acid sequence: CAISERGGDGELFF.